This T cell receptor (beta chain) was recorded in a study of blood T cells in healthy people across ages. About the research overall: Capture via template switching afforded approximately one barcoded beta molecule per two T cells. Study-wide findings and caveats: Shifts in expanded clonotypes may have been confounded by donor CMV status, which was unknown.

CDR1 is SNHLY, CDR2 FYNNEI, per germline. The ends lost 4 bases at V and 1 base at J; junction bases unmatched: 7. This CDR3 region has 16 residues. PCR was performed a second time for about 6 to 11 cycles using a sample-barcoded 5' primer and a J-beta primer mix. One entry per CDR3 protein, called by TCRdb with MiXCR from the 5' RACE reads. This sample has some 1.1 million distinct CDR3 sequences, with 30% to 40% found just once. Donor samples were obtained from healthy Caucasian individuals from Russia, aged about 6 to 100. Researchers report isolating at least 6 million PBMCs per sample. On this clonotype: Antigen unknown.

The chain uses TRBV2 and TRBJ2-3; 8 bases are a match to TRBD2. The sequence derives from a man aged 18 to 29 in good health. What was sequenced was blood. DNA for the CDR3: TGTGCCAGCAGTGTGTACGGGGGGGGCCGCACAGATACGCAGTATTTT. This codes for CASSVYGGGRTDTQYF.